This record concerns one T cell receptor (beta chain) sequence. Antigen specificity is unknown. A universal primer site was incorporated via template switching, and the cDNA contained unique molecular identifiers. One entry per CDR3 protein results from TCRdb running MiXCR on the 5' RACE reads. The repertoire holds approximately 890,000 distinct CDR3 sequences, 9% to 15% seen once, with 1.5% to 2% in the top ten. The germline V and J ends were trimmed by 2 bases and 0 bases, with 9 bases remaining between them. The CDR3 runs 15 residues. Germline V CDR1 and CDR2: ENHRY, SYGVKD. These data come from a study of identical twins. Study-wide points: These conclusions were based on statistical analysis (cross-sectional, not following the same donors). Invariant MAIT and iNKT cells are populations that could partly confound zero-insertion analyses. The models systematically underestimated how much out-of-frame TCR alpha was shared in monozygotic twins.

The data were also submitted as part of a second study, on yellow fever vaccine responses in identical twins.

This chain connects TRBV10-3 to TRBJ2-3; maybe TRBD2 (6 bases). Material: PBMCs. The receptor was isolated from a woman under 30 in good health. The chain's CDR3 is CAISEAGISTDTQYF. DNA for the CDR3: TGTGCCATCAGTGAGGCGGGGATAAGCACAGATACGCAGTATTTT.